The entry below gives a single TCR beta chain sequence along with its context. The time point is: patch test 2, 6 weeks after DPC sensitization. Specified treatment: therapeutic diphenylcyclopropenone sensitization with weekly scalp DPC. The source of the sample is a study of human T cells and chemical hapten exposure. TCRdb re-derived calls from the RACE reads in MiXCR, one entry per CDR3 protein. The table has fewer than 100,000 distinct CDR3 sequences, 9.3% seen once. V dropped 3 bases and J dropped 5; count of bases not matched to a gene: 3. CDR1 is KGHDR and CDR2 is SFDVKD in the germline V gene. The CDR3 sequence is 15 residues long.

The origin of this receptor is a woman in her thirties or forties with alopecia areata. Some clones in this sample may be carry-over from other donors' samples. Source: whole blood, taken in connection with sensitization to the hapten diphenylcyclopropenone (DPC). J is TRBJ2-1 and V is TRBV24-1; 10 bases agree with TRBD2. CDR3 protein: CATSDSGLADNEQFF. The CDR3 DNA sequence: TGTGCCACCAGTGATAGTGGACTAGCGGACAATGAGCAGTTCTTC.